The source of this TCR beta chain is a study of T cells expressing NK-cell markers. Study summary: With respect to HCMV, most of the eight sequenced donors were seropositive, and one was seronegative. Notes on the study in general: The contribution of dominant NKG2C+ clonotypes to CD8+ T cells in five to seven donors was roughly 1.0-7.5%. The study found these clonotypes also leading the CD3+CD56-NKG2C+ fraction in a few donors.

This CDR3 region has 14 residues. Germline V gene data show CDR1 as LNHDA and CDR2 as SQIVND (reference sequence). Points on this clonotype: Its antigen is not identified.

Template switching by 5'RACE with UMIs generated the TCR beta cDNA. TCRdb re-called the 5' RACE reads, yielding one record per CDR3 amino acid sequence without DNA. The sample table sets out some 120,000 distinct CDR3 sequences. The sequenced sample consisted of blood T cells: a sorted CD56 or NKG2C T cell subset, CD4+ or CD8+ T cells, or bulk PBMC T cells (not recorded which). The chain has TRBV19 and TRBJ1-5. This clonotype was obtained from a woman aged 18-70 years in good health. The CDR3 sequence: CASSIVSVDQPQHF.